A selection of T cell receptor beta chains follows, all from one sample in a study of cytomegalovirus exposure and HLA in healthy donors. Libraries were prepared by immunoSEQ multiplex PCR; TCRdb keeps only in-frame clonotypes and omits some of them. The profile covers 50,000 to 65,000 clones, with approximately 70% appearing a single time and 3% taken by the ten largest. Sequencing was done on a sample of PBMCs. These receptors all stem from a man aged 18 to 35 in good health and CMV-seronegative. CDR3s include the opening cysteine and the closing phenylalanine or tryptophan. The D gene is left open where the match is weak. Some rows mark clone size as missing; the rest say once, few, many or name a class of expanded clone.

CDR3 DNA,CDR3 protein,V gene,clone size,D gene,J gene
TGCGCCAGCAGCGGCACCGTGAACACTGAAGCTTTCTTT,CASSGTVNTEAFF,TRBV5-1,.,.,TRBJ1-1
TGTGCCAGCAGAAAACAGGGGGAACGCGAGCAGTTCTTC,CASRKQGEREQFF,TRBV6-5,.,TRBD1,TRBJ2-1
TGCGCCAGCAGCCAAGGGACTAGCGCGAACACCGGGGAGCTGTTTTTT,CASSQGTSANTGELFF,TRBV4-3,once,TRBD2,TRBJ2-2
TGTGCCAGCAGCCAAGAGCTGGGACAGATCTCCTACGAGCAGTACTTC,CASSQELGQISYEQYF,TRBV4-2,.,TRBD1,TRBJ2-7
TGTGCCAGCAGCTTTTCCCTCGAGCAGTTCTTC,CASSFSLEQFF,TRBV11-2,.,.,TRBJ2-1
TGTGCCAGCAGATATGACAGCTATAGCAATCAGCCCCAGCATTTT,CASRYDSYSNQPQHF,TRBV6-8,.,.,TRBJ1-5
TGTGCCAGCAGCATCGGACTACGTGGGTATGAGCAGTTCTTC,CASSIGLRGYEQFF,TRBV7-8,.,.,TRBJ2-1
TGCGCCAGCAGCCAACCACCCCAGGGGTTCGACACCGGGGAGCTGTTTTTT,CASSQPPQGFDTGELFF,TRBV4-1,.,.,TRBJ2-2
TGTGCCAGCAGAAAGAGGAGCAATCAGCCCCAGCATTTT,CASRKRSNQPQHF,TRBV6-5,.,.,TRBJ1-5
TGTGCCAGCCGTCAATCGGGGGGTGGGAACACCGGGGAGCTGTTTTTT,CASRQSGGGNTGELFF,TRBV6-6,.,TRBD2,TRBJ2-2
TGTGCCTGGAGAACTCCGGGGGCCAGCGGGAGGGCCGAGCAGTACTTC,CAWRTPGASGRAEQYF,TRBV30,.,TRBD2,TRBJ2-7
TGTGCCAGCAGCTTGGAGAGGGTCCGGGAGACCCAGTACTTC,CASSLERVRETQYF,TRBV5-6,.,.,TRBJ2-5
TGCGCCAGCAGCCAAGGGCAGACCCAGTACTTC,CASSQGQTQYF,TRBV4-3,once,.,TRBJ2-5
TGTGCCAGCTCACCATCGGGGGACCCTCGGCAGTTCTTC,CASSPSGDPRQFF,TRBV18,.,.,TRBJ2-1
TGTGCCTGGAGTGTATTTGGCACAGCTGAAGCTTTCTTT,CAWSVFGTAEAFF,TRBV30,.,.,TRBJ1-1
TGTGCCAGTAGACAGGGAAGGAATGAAAAACTGTTTTTT,CASRQGRNEKLFF,TRBV19,.,.,TRBJ1-4
TGTGCCAGCAGCTTGGCCGGGGTAGTCTCTGGCTACACCTTC,CASSLAGVVSGYTF,TRBV5-4,.,.,TRBJ1-2
TGCAGCGTTGGCGGGACTACTTTGTACGAGCAGTACTTC,CSVGGTTLYEQYF,TRBV29-1,once,TRBD2,TRBJ2-7
TGTGCCAGCAGCTTAGCCCGGGACAGAGAGCAGTACTTC,CASSLARDREQYF,TRBV7-2,.,TRBD1,TRBJ2-7
TGTGCCAGCAGCCCAAACGGGGCTGAAGCTTTCTTT,CASSPNGAEAFF,TRBV6-5,once,.,TRBJ1-1
TGTGCCAGCAGTTTAGGGAGCCAAGGGGGCCATAATTCACCCCTCCACTTT,CASSLGSQGGHNSPLHF,TRBV28,.,TRBD1,TRBJ1-6
TGCGCCAGCAGTAGCGGACAGGGCGGAGTAGGCGACGAGCAGTACTTC,CASSSGQGGVGDEQYF,TRBV10-2,.,TRBD1,TRBJ2-7
TGTGCCAGCAGCTGGGGACAGGGGGTCAGGAAGGGGGAGACCCAGTACTTC,CASSWGQGVRKGETQYF,TRBV5-4,.,TRBD1,TRBJ2-5
TGTGCCACCAGCGAAGTCAATCGAGCTGAAGCTTTCTTT,CATSEVNRAEAFF,TRBV15,.,.,TRBJ1-1
TGTGCCAGCAGCAAACGACAGGGGAGGGAATCACCCCTCCACTTT,CASSKRQGRESPLHF,TRBV13,.,TRBD1,TRBJ1-6
TGTGCCAGCAGTTCTGCAGGGGGCCGGACTCAGCCCCAGCATTTT,CASSSAGGRTQPQHF,TRBV28,.,TRBD1,TRBJ1-5
TGCGCCAGCAGCCAAGATGGGACTACCAGCTACGAGCAGTACTTC,CASSQDGTTSYEQYF,TRBV4-3,.,TRBD2,TRBJ2-7
TGTGCCAGCAGCCAAGTCGGACAGGGCTCCTACAATGAGCAGTTCTTC,CASSQVGQGSYNEQFF,TRBV4-2,.,TRBD1,TRBJ2-1
TGTGCCTGGGGATCCGGGACTAGCGGTGGTATTCGTCAGTTCTTC,CAWGSGTSGGIRQFF,TRBV30,few,TRBD2,TRBJ2-1
TGTGCCAGCAGCATGACTTCTTCCAATGAGCAGTTCTTC,CASSMTSSNEQFF,TRBV5-4,few,.,TRBJ2-1
TGCAGCGTTGAAATGGGACTAGCGCCTTCGACCCAGTACTTC,CSVEMGLAPSTQYF,TRBV29-1,.,TRBD2,TRBJ2-5
TGTGCCATCAATTCAGGACTCGATCAGCCCCAGCATTTT,CAINSGLDQPQHF,TRBV10-3,.,.,TRBJ1-5
TGTGCCAGCAGCCGGGACAGTGCCTCCTCTGGGGCCAACGTCCTGACTTTC,CASSRDSASSGANVLTF,TRBV2,.,TRBD1,TRBJ2-6
TGTGCCAGCAGCCAGACAGGACGGGATGAAAAACTGTTTTTT,CASSQTGRDEKLFF,TRBV14,.,.,TRBJ1-4
TGTGCCAGCACTAGCGGTAGCTCCTACAATGAGCAGTTCTTC,CASTSGSSYNEQFF,TRBV7-2,.,TRBD2,TRBJ2-1
TGTGCCAGCAGCTACGAGGACAGGGCTGGCTACACCTTC,CASSYEDRAGYTF,TRBV13,.,TRBD1,TRBJ1-2
TGTGCCAGCGGTTGGGGGGAGACCGGGGAGCTGTTTTTT,CASGWGETGELFF,TRBV10-3,.,.,TRBJ2-2
TGCAGCGTTACGGGACAGGGTTTCCACGAGCAGTACTTC,CSVTGQGFHEQYF,TRBV29-1,few,TRBD1,TRBJ2-7
TGTGCCAGCAGCAGCTGGCGGGAACAGTACCAAGAGACCCAGTACTTC,CASSSWREQYQETQYF,TRBV21-1,.,.,TRBJ2-5
TGCGCCAGCAGCTTCTCTCAGGGGGCTGAAAAACTGTTTTTT,CASSFSQGAEKLFF,TRBV5-1,.,TRBD1,TRBJ1-4
TGTGCCAGCAACCGGGGGAGCTATGGCTACACCTTC,CASNRGSYGYTF,TRBV28,.,.,TRBJ1-2
TGTGCCAGCAGCTTGGACAGGCAAGAGACCCAGTACTTC,CASSLDRQETQYF,TRBV5-6,.,.,TRBJ2-5
TGTGCCAGCAGCTTATCGGGACAGGGGGCGAGAGAGCAGTACTTC,CASSLSGQGAREQYF,TRBV7-2,.,TRBD1,TRBJ2-7
TGCGCCAGCAGCCTACAGGCCACTACCTCCTACGAGCAGTACTTC,CASSLQATTSYEQYF,TRBV5-1,.,.,TRBJ2-7
TGTGCCAGCAGTTACGGAGTGCTTGCCTACGAGCAGTACTTC,CASSYGVLAYEQYF,TRBV6-5,.,.,TRBJ2-7
TGTGCCAGCAGCCCTCAAAGGGGCGACGATCAGCCCCAGCATTTT,CASSPQRGDDQPQHF,TRBV28,.,.,TRBJ1-5
TGTGCCAGCAGTTACTCGAGGGACAGGTTGGGAGAGACCCAGTACTTC,CASSYSRDRLGETQYF,TRBV6-6,once,TRBD1,TRBJ2-5
TGTGCCAGTAGTATTGAAGAGCGAGAGACCCAGTACTTC,CASSIEERETQYF,TRBV19,once,.,TRBJ2-5
TGTGCCAGCAGACACCGGGACAGACCCTACGAGCAGTACTTC,CASRHRDRPYEQYF,TRBV7-9,.,TRBD1,TRBJ2-7
TGCGCCAGCAGCCAAGATTCCCTTCATAGCGGGAGGGGAGAGACCCAGTACTTC,CASSQDSLHSGRGETQYF,TRBV4-1,.,TRBD2,TRBJ2-5
TGTGCCAGCAGTTCCGGGACTAGCGCCTACGAGCAGTACTTC,CASSSGTSAYEQYF,TRBV28,.,TRBD2,TRBJ2-7
TGTGCCAGCAGTTGGGCCGGGACAGCCTTCAATGAGCAGTTCTTC,CASSWAGTAFNEQFF,TRBV6-5,.,TRBD1,TRBJ2-1
TGTGCCAGCAGCCAAGGTAGGGGACTAGCGGTTCACGAGCAGTACTTC,CASSQGRGLAVHEQYF,TRBV4-2,.,TRBD2,TRBJ2-7
TGTGCCTGGAGGGGGAGCGGGGCAGGCTATGGCTACACCTTC,CAWRGSGAGYGYTF,TRBV30,.,.,TRBJ1-2